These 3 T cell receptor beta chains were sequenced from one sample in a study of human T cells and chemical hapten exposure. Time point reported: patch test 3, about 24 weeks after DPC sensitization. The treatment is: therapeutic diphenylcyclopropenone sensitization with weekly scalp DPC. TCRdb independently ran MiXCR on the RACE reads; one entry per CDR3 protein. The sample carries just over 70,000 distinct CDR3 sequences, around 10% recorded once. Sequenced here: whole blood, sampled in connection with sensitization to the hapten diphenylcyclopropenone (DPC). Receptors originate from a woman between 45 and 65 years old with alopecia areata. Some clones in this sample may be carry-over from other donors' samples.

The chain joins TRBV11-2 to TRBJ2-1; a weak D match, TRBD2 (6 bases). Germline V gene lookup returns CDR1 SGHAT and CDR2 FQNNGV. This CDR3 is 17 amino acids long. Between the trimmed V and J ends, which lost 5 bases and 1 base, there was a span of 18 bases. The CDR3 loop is CASSQESPGASYNEQFF. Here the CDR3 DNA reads TGTGCCAGCAGCCAAGAGTCCCCGGGAGCGTCCTACAATGAGCAGTTCTTC.

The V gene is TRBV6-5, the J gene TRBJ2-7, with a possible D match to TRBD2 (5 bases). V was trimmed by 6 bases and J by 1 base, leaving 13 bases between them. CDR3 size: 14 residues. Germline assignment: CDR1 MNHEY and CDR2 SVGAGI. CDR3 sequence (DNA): TGTGCCAGCAGAGTGGACGGGGTTTCCTACGAGCAGTACTTC. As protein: CASRVDGVSYEQYF.

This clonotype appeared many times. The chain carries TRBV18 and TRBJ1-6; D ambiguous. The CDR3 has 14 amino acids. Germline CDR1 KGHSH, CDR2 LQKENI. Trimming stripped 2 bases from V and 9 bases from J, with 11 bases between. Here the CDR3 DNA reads TGTGCCAGCTCACCATTAAAGCGGGGTTCACCCCTCCACTTT. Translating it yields CASSPLKRGSPLHF.